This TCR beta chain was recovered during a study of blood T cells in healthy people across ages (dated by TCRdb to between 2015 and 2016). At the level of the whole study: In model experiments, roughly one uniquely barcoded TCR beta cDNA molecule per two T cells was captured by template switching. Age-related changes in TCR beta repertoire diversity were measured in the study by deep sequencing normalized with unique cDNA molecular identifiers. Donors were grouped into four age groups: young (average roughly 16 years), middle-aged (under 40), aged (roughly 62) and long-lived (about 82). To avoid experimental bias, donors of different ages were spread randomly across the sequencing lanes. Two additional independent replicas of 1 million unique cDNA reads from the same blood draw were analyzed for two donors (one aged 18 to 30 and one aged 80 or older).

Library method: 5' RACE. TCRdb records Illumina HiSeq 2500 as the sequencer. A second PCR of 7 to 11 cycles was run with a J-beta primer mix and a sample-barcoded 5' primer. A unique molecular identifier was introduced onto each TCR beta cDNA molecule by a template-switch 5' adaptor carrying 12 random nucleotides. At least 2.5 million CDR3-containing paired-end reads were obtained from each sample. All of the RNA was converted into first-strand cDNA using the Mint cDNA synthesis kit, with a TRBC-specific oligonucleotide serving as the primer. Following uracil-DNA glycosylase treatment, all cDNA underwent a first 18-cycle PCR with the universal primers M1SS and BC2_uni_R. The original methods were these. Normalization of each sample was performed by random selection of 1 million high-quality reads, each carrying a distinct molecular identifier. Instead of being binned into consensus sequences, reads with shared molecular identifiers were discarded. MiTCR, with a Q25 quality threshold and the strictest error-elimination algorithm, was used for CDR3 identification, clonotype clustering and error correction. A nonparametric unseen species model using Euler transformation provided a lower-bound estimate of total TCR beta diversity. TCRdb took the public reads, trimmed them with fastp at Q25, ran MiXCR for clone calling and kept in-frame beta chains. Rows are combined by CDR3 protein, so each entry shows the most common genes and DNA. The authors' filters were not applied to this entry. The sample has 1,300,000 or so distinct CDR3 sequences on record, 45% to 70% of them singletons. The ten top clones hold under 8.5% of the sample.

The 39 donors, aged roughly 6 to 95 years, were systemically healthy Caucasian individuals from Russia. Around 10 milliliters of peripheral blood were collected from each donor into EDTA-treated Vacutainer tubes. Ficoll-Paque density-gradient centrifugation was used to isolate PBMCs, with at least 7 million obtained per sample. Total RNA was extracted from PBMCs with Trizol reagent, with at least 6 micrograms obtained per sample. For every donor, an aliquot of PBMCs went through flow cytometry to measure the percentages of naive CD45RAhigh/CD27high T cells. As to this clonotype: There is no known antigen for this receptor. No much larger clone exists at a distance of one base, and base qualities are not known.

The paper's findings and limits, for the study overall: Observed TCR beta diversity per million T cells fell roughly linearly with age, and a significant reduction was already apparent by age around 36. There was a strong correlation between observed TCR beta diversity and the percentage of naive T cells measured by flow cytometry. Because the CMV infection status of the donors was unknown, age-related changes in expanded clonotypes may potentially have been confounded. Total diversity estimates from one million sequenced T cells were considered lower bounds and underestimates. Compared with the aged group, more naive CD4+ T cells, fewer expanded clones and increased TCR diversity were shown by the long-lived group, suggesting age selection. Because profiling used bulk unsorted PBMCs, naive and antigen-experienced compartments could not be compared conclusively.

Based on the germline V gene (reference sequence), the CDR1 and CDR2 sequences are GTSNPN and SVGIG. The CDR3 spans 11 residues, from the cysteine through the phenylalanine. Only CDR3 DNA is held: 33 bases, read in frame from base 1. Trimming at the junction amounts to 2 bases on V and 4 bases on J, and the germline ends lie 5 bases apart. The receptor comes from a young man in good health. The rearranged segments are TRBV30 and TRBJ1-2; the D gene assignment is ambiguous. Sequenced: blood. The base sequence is TGTGCCTGGAGTATTACCTATGGCTACACCTTC. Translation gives CAWSITYGYTF.